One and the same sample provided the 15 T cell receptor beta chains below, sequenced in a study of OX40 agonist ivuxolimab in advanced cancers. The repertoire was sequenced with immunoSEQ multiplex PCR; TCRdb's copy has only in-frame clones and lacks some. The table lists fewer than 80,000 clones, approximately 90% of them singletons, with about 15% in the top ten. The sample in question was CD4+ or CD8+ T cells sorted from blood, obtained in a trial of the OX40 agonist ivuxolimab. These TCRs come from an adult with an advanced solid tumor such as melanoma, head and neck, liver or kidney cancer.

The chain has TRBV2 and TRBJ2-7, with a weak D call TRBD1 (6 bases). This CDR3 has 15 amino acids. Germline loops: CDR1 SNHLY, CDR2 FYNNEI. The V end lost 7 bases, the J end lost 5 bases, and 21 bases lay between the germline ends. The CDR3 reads CASTPSRQGRNEQYF. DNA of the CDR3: TGTGCCAGCACCCCAAGCAGGCAGGGGCGGAACGAGCAGTACTTC.

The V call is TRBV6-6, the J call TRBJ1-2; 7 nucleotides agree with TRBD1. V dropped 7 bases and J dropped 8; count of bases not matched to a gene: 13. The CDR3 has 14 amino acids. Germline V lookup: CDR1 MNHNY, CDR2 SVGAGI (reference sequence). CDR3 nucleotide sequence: TGTGCCAGCACGACAGGGAACCAACTATGGGGCTACACCTTC. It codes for CASTTGNQLWGYTF.

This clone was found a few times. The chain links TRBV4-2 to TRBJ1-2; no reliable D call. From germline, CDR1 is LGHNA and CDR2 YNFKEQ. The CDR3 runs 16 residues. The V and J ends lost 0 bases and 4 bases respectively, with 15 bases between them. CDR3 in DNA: TGTGCCAGCAGCCAAGAGGCCCTTAGGTTTTCCTATGGCTACACCTTC. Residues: CASSQEALRFSYGYTF.

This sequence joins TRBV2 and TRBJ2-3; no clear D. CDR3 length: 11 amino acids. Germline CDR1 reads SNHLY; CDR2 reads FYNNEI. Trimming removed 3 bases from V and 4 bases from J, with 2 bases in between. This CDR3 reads CASSDSDTQYF. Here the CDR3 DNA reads TGTGCCAGCAGTGATTCAGATACGCAGTATTTT.

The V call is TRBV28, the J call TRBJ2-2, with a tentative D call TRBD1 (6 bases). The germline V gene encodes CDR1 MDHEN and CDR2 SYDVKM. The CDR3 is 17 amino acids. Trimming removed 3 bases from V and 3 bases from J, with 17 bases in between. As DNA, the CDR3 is TGTGCCAGCAGTTTGTCCTCGGATAACAGGGACACCGGGGAGCTGTTTTTT. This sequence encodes CASSLSSDNRDTGELFF.

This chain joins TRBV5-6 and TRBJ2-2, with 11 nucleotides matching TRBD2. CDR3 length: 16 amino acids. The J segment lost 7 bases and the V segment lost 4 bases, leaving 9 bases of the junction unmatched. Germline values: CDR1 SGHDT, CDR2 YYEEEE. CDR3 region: CASSLEASGRYGELFF. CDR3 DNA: TGTGCCAGCAGCCTGGAGGCTAGCGGGAGGTACGGGGAGCTGTTTTTT.

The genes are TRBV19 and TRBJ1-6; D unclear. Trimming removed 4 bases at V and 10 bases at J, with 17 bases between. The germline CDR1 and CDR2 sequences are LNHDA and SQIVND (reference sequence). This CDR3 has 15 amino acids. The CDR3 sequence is CASSNRAGLGSPLHF. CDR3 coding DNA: TGTGCCAGTAGTAACCGCGCAGGTTTGGGATCACCCCTCCACTTT.

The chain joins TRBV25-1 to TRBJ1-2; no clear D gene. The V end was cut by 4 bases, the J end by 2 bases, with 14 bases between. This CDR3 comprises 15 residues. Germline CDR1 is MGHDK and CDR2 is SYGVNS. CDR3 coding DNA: TGTGCCAGCAGTGGGCCCGCAGATAGAAACTATGGCTACACCTTC. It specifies CASSGPADRNYGYTF.

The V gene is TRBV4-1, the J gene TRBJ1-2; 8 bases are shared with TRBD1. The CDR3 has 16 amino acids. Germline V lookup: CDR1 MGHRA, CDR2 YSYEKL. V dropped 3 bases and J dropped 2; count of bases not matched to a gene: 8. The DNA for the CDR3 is TGCGCCAGCAGCCACCCTGGACAGGGCCTAAACTATGGCTACACCTTC. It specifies CASSHPGQGLNYGYTF.

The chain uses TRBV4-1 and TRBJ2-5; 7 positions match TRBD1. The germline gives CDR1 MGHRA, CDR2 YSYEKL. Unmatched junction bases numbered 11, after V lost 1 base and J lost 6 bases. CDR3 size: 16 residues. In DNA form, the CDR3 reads TGCGCCAGCAGCCAAGGGGAAGGGGGCGGTAAGCAGACCCAGTACTTC. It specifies CASSQGEGGGKQTQYF.

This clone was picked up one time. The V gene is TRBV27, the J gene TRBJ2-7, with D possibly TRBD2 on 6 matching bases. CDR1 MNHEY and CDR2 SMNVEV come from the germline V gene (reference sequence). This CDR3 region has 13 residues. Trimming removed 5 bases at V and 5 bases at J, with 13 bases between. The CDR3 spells CASSPGGPHEQYF. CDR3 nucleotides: TGTGCCAGCAGTCCCGGAGGGCCCCACGAGCAGTACTTC.

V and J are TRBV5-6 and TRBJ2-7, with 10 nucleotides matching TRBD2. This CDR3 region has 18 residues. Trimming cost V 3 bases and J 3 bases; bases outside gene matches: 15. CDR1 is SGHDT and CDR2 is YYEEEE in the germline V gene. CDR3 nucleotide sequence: TGTGCCAGCAGCTGGGTGCGGGGAGGGACTAGCGTTAACTACGAGCAGTACTTC. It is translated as CASSWVRGGTSVNYEQYF.

CDR3 protein: CASNIGPGPGTEAFF. In DNA form, the CDR3 reads TGTGCCAGCAATATTGGCCCGGGCCCGGGGACTGAAGCTTTCTTT. The chain is built from TRBV6-1 and TRBJ1-1; D call uncertain. Germline V gives CDR1 MNHNS, CDR2 SASEGT. The CDR3 has 15 amino acids. Trimming took 7 bases from V and 5 from J, leaving 20 bases between them.

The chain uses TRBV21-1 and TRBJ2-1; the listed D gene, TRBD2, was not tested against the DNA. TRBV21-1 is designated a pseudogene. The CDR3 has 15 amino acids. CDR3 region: CASSKLCGRDNEQFF. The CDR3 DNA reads TGTGCCAGCAGCAAACTCTGCGGGAGGGACAATGAGCAGTTCTTC.

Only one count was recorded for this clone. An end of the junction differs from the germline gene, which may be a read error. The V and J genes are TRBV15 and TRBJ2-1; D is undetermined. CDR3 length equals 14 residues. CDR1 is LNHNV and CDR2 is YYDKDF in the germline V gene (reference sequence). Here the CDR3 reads CTTSRPSRLNEQFF. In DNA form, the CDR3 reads TGTACCACCAGCAGACCCTCTCGCCTCAATGAGCAGTTCTTC.